The 21 T cell receptor beta chains given below trace back to one sample, sequenced in a study of cytomegalovirus exposure and HLA in healthy donors. 60 Vbeta and 13 Jbeta primers were used in PCR. TCRdb keeps only in-frame clones here, not all; method: immunoSEQ multiplex PCR. The sample has under 200,000 clones, 81% seen once. The specimen sequenced was PBMCs. These receptors came from a man aged 40-50 years in good health and CMV-seropositive.

This sequence joins TRBV5-8 and TRBJ2-3, with 10 bases identical to TRBD1. Germline CDR1 and CDR2: SGHTS and YDEGEE. The CDR3 contains 16 residues. J gave up 9 bases and V 2 bases, and 12 bases lay outside the gene matches. Written as DNA, the CDR3 is TGTGCCAGCAGCTTTGGGGACAGGGGCCGCGAGGAAACGCAGTATTTT. This sequence encodes CASSFGDRGREETQYF.

The rearrangement uses TRBV28 and TRBJ2-4, with 7 nucleotides matching TRBD1. The length of the CDR3 is 13 residues. CDR1 and CDR2 (germline): MDHEN, SYDVKM. Losses at the gene ends were 7 bases for V and 3 bases for J; bases not matched to a gene: 3. In DNA, the CDR3 is TGTGCCAGCATGCAGGGGGTCAAAAACATTCAGTACTTC. This gives the protein CASMQGVKNIQYF.

The chain employs TRBV6-5 and TRBJ2-5; D gene unclear. Per the germline V gene, CDR1 is MNHEY and CDR2 is SVGAGI. This CDR3 has 12 amino acids. Trimming shortened V by 7 bases and J by 2 bases, and 8 bases separated the two germline ends. Written as DNA, the CDR3 is TGTGCCAGCACCTCGCGACAAGAGACCCAGTACTTC. Protein sequence: CASTSRQETQYF.

J is TRBJ2-1 and V is TRBV6-1; maybe TRBD2 (6 bases). Germline CDR1 MNHNS, CDR2 SASEGT. Deletions cut 4 bases from V and 12 bases from J, with 19 bases between. This CDR3 comprises 14 residues. Here the CDR3 DNA reads TGTGCCAGCAGTGCGTCCGGGACTCTAGGACGGCAGTTCTTC. Its protein is CASSASGTLGRQFF.

The chain recombines TRBV6-6 with TRBJ1-3; D is unresolved. Between the trimmed V and J ends, which lost 5 bases and 1 base, there was a span of 15 bases. CDR3 length equals 16 residues. CDR1 is MNHNY, CDR2 SVGAGI, per germline (reference sequence). DNA for the CDR3: TGTGCCAGCAGTGCCGGGTCCTTTACGTCTGGAAACACCATATATTTT. Amino acids: CASSAGSFTSGNTIYF.

This clone was counted a single time. The chain recombines TRBV6-1 with TRBJ1-5, with D hard to call. Trimming pared 4 bases from V and 0 bases from J, leaving 16 bases between. Germline V gene lookup returns CDR1 MNHNS and CDR2 SASEGT. This CDR3 has 17 residues. In nucleotides, the CDR3 is TGTGCCAGCAGTGGGACTATAATGTCATATAGCAATCAGCCCCAGCATTTT. Translating gives CASSGTIMSYSNQPQHF.

The chain recombines TRBV7-8 with TRBJ1-5; D is perhaps TRBD1 (5 bases). CDR3 length: 16 residues. V was cut by 5 bases and J by 0 bases, with 14 bases left in between. Germline V gives CDR1 SGHVS, CDR2 FQNEAQ. This CDR3 reads CASSHGHSYSNQPQHF. The CDR3, as DNA: TGTGCCAGCAGCCATGGACACTCCTATAGCAATCAGCCCCAGCATTTT.

A single count supports this clone. This chain joins TRBV5-8 and TRBJ2-7, with TRBD1 identical over 10 bases. The germline CDR1 and CDR2 sequences are SGHTS and YDEGEE. Trimming removed 0 bases from V and 0 bases from J; junction bases left unmatched: 3. The CDR3 runs 16 residues. In DNA form, the CDR3 reads TGTGCCAGCAGCTTGGGTGGGACAGGGGTCTCCTACGAGCAGTACTTC. It encodes CASSLGGTGVSYEQYF.

The chain uses TRBV2 and TRBJ1-5, with D perhaps matching TRBD1 (5 bases). The CDR3 totals 13 residues. From germline, CDR1 is SNHLY and CDR2 FYNNEI. V gave up 5 bases and J gave up 5 bases, with 10 bases separating them. The CDR3 protein is CASSRGVYQPQHF. The CDR3 bases are TGTGCCAGCAGTCGGGGGGTGTATCAGCCCCAGCATTTT.

The CDR3 DNA follows: TGTGCCAGCAGTGAATACCCCTCAGTTGGGGAGCAGTACTTC. This translates into CASSEYPSVGEQYF. The chain has TRBV25-1 and TRBJ2-5; possibly TRBD2 for D (5 bases). Trimming stripped 0 bases from V and 11 bases from J, with 16 bases between. Germline V gene sequence: CDR1 MGHDK, CDR2 SYGVNS. The CDR3 has 14 residues. The variable domain in full, completed from reference TRBV25-1 and TRBJ2-5, reads EADIYQTPRYLVIGTGKKITLECSQTMGHDKMYWYQQDPGMELHLIHYSYGVNSTEKGDLSSESTVSRIRTEHFPLTLESARPSHTSQYLCASSEYPSVGEQYFGPGTRLLVL.

The V gene is TRBV6-5, the J gene TRBJ1-1; 9 bases match TRBD1. V was clipped by 6 bases and J by 3 bases; unmatched bases: 8. Germline values: CDR1 MNHEY, CDR2 SVGAGI. The CDR3 loop spans 15 amino acids. CDR3 sequence: CASRDLQGADTEAFF. The CDR3 coding sequence is TGTGCCAGCAGAGATTTACAGGGGGCGGACACTGAAGCTTTCTTT.

This clone was observed a few times. The chain combines TRBV19 with TRBJ2-5, with 9 bases identical to TRBD2. The germline gives CDR1 LNHDA, CDR2 SQIVND (reference sequence). CDR3 length equals 14 residues. J was trimmed by 7 bases and V by 2 bases; bases with no gene match: 5. CDR3 DNA sequence: TGTGCCAGTAGTATAAGAGCGGGGGGAGGGACCCAGTACTTC. This encodes CASSIRAGGGTQYF.

This chain connects TRBV11-2 to TRBJ2-5; tentative D call: TRBD2 (7 bases). The CDR3 runs 16 residues. CDR1 SGHAT and CDR2 FQNNGV come from the germline V gene. The V gene lost 3 bases and the J gene lost 4 bases, with 18 bases spanning the gap. In nucleotides, the CDR3 is TGTGCCAGCAGCTTCCTCCCTGCGGGGGCGGGAGAGACCCAGTACTTC. It encodes CASSFLPAGAGETQYF.

The V and J genes are TRBV19 and TRBJ1-5; TRBD1 aligns across 9 bases. V was clipped by 3 bases and J by 6 bases; unmatched bases: 6. The CDR3 sequence is 15 residues long. Germline V CDR1 and CDR2: LNHDA, SQIVND (reference sequence). CDR3 nucleotide sequence: TGTGCCAGTAGTATTACGACAGGGGGAGGTCAGCCCCAGCATTTT. It translates to CASSITTGGGQPQHF.

The V and J genes are TRBV10-2 and TRBJ1-1; D perhaps matches TRBD1 (5 bases). Deletions cut 3 bases from V and 0 bases from J, with 8 bases between. The CDR3 length is 14 residues. Germline V CDR1 and CDR2: WSHSY, SAAADI. CDR3 DNA: TGCGCCAGCAGTGAAGCAGGGCTGAACACTGAAGCTTTCTTT. It specifies CASSEAGLNTEAFF.

The CDR3 nucleotides read TGTGCCATCAGTGTGGGCAGTAAGTACCAAGAGACCCAGTACTTC. Its translation: CAISVGSKYQETQYF. This sequence joins TRBV10-3 and TRBJ2-5; D is undetermined. Germline V gene data show CDR1 as ENHRY and CDR2 as SYGVKD. The V and J ends lost 4 bases and 0 bases respectively, with 12 bases between them. The length of the CDR3 is 15 residues.

The chain joins TRBV7-9 to TRBJ2-7, with a tentative D call TRBD1 (6 bases). The germline CDR1 and CDR2 sequences are SEHNR and FQNEAQ (reference sequence). The CDR3 totals 14 residues. Between the trimmed V and J ends, which lost 5 bases and 0 bases, there was a span of 11 bases. CDR3 bases: TGTGCCAGCAGCCACCCGGACAGCTCCTACGAGCAGTACTTC. Amino acids: CASSHPDSSYEQYF.

This clone has just one count. This chain joins TRBV14 and TRBJ2-1; weak D call: TRBD1 (7 bases). The V and J ends lost 3 bases and 8 bases respectively, with 17 bases between them. Germline V CDR1 and CDR2: SGHDN, FVKESK. This CDR3 comprises 15 residues. CDR3 sequence: CASSHLTGWRDEQFF. The CDR3 nucleotides are TGTGCCAGCAGCCATTTGACAGGGTGGAGGGATGAGCAGTTCTTC.

This rearrangement joins TRBV6-5 to TRBJ1-5, with no clear D. In germline, CDR1 is MNHEY, CDR2 SVGAGI. The length of the CDR3 is 14 residues. With 4 bases removed from V and 4 bases from J, the gap between germline ends came to 11 bases. The CDR3 DNA follows: TGTGCCAGCAGTTGGTTGACACAAAATCAGCCCCAGCATTTT. This translates into CASSWLTQNQPQHF.

This chain links TRBV9 with TRBJ2-3, with D perhaps matching TRBD1 (5 bases). Trimming removed 4 bases from V and 2 bases from J, with 17 bases in between. Germline assignment: CDR1 SGDLS and CDR2 YYNGEE. This CDR3 has 16 amino acids. CDR3 sequence (DNA): TGTGCCAGCAGCCCTTCAAGGGGCTATCCCACAGATACGCAGTATTTT. It yields the protein CASSPSRGYPTDTQYF.

This clone has a single count. The genes are TRBV5-1 and TRBJ1-3; a weak D match, TRBD1 (5 bases). The CDR3 extends over 17 amino acids. V was clipped by 0 bases and J by 0 bases, with 13 bases between them. Germline V gene data show CDR1 as SGHRS and CDR2 as YFSETQ. CDR3 coding DNA: TGCGCCAGCAGCTTGGTAGACAGCCGGCTCTCTGGAAACACCATATATTTT. Translating it yields CASSLVDSRLSGNTIYF.